The clone carrying this TCR beta chain was counted a few times. The CDR3 is made up of 19 amino acids. V lost 5 bases, J lost 0 bases, and 14 bases stayed unmatched. Germline V gene lookup returns CDR1 SGHVS and CDR2 FNYEAQ. This sample is drawn from a study of patients and donors after allogeneic stem cell transplantation. TCRdb ran MiXCR on the RT-PCR reads and lists one entry per CDR3 protein. The sample holds approximately 150,000 distinct CDR3 sequences, approximately 40% seen once. This sequence was found in a human donor who was either an allogeneic HSCT recipient or a stem cell or donor lymphocyte infusion donor (not recorded which). It is not recorded whose cells these are; they may come from a transplant donor. Material for sequencing was blood, either unsorted or a sorted T cell fraction (not recorded which). The chain is built from TRBV7-6 and TRBJ1-3; 9 bases line up with TRBD1. CDR3 coding DNA: TGTGCCAGCAGCCCGATACCGACAGGGGGGCCCTTCTCTGGAAACACCATATATTTT. Its translation is CASSPIPTGGPFSGNTIYF.